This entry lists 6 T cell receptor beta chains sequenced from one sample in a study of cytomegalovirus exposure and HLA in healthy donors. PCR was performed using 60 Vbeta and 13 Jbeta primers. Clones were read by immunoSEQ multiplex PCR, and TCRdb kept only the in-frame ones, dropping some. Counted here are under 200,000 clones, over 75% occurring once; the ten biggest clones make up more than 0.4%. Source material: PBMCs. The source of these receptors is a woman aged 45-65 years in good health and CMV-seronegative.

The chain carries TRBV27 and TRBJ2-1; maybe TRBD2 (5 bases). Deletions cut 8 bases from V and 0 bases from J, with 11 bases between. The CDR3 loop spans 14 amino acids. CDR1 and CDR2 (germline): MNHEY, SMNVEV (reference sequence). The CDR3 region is CASGLGSSYNEQFF. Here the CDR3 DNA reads TGTGCCAGCGGGCTGGGGAGCTCCTACAATGAGCAGTTCTTC.

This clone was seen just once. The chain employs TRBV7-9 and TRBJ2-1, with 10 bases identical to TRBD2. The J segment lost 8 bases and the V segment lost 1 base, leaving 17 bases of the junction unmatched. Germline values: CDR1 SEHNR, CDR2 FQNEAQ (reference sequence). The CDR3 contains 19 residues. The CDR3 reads CASSLGASGGAEVADEQFF. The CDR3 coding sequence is TGTGCCAGCAGCTTAGGAGCCAGCGGGGGGGCCGAAGTTGCCGATGAGCAGTTCTTC.

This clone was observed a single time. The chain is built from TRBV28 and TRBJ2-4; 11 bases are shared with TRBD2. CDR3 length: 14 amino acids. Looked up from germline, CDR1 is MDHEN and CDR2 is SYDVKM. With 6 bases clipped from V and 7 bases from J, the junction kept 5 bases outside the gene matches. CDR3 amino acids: CASRWASGGNIQYF. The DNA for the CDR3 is TGTGCCAGCAGGTGGGCTAGCGGGGGGAACATTCAGTACTTC. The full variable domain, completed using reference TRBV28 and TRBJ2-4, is DVKVTQSSRYLVKRTGEKVFLECVQDMDHENMFWYRQDPGLGLRLIYFSYDVKMKEKGDIPEGYSVSREKKERFSLILESASTNQTSMYLCASRWASGGNIQYFGAGTRLSVL.

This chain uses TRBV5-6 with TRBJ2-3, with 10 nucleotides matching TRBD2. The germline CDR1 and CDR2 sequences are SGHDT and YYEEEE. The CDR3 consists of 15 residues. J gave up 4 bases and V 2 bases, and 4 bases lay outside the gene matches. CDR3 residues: CASSLRLAGADTQYF. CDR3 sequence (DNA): TGTGCCAGCAGCTTACGTCTAGCGGGGGCAGATACGCAGTATTTT. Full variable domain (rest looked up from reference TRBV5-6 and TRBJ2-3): DAGVTQSPTHLIKTRGQQVTLRCSPKSGHDTVSWYQQALGQGPQFIFQYYEEEERQRGNFPDRFSGHQFPNYSSELNVNALLLGDSALYLCASSLRLAGADTQYFGPGTRLTVL.

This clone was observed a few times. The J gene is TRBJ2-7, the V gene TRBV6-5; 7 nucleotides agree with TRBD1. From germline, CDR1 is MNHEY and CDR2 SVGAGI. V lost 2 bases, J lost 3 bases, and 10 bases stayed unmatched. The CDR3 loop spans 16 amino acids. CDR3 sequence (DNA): TGTGCCAGCAGTTACCCGGACCGACAGGGTAACTACGAGCAGTACTTC. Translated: CASSYPDRQGNYEQYF.

As DNA, the CDR3 is TGTGCCAGCAGCTCACAGGGGGTAGGGCCCCAGCATTTT. As protein: CASSSQGVGPQHF. This chain connects TRBV7-8 to TRBJ1-5; TRBD1 agrees at 8 bases. J was trimmed by 9 bases and V by 4 bases; bases with no gene match: 5. Per germline, CDR1 SGHVS and CDR2 FQNEAQ. CDR3 length: 13 amino acids.